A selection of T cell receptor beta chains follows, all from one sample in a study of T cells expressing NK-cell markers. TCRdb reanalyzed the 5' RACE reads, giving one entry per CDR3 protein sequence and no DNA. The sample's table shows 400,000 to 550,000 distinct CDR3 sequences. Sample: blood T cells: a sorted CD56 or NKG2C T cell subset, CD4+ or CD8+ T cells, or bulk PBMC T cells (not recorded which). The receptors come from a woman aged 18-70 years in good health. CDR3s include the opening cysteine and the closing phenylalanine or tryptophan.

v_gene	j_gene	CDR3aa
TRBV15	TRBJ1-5	CATGSDQPQHF
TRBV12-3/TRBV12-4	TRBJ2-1	CASRPGQGAYNEQFF
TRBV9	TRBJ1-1	CASSVEVRGTEAFF
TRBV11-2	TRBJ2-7	CASSLERLHSYEQYF
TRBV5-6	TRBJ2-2	CASSWGQLFTGELFF
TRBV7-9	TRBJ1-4	CASSLLKSDEKLFF
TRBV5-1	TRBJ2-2	CASSFGQMNTGELFF
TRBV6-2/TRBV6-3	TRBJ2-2	CASSDHPDTGELFF
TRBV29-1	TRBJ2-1	CSGQKEGSYNEQFF
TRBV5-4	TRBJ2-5	CASSRPGGKETQYF
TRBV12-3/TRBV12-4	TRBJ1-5	CASSLHSGYSNQPQHF
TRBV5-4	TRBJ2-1	CASSQGLYNEQFF
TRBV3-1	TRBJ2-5	CASSRTGPATQYF
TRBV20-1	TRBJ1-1	CSIRGNTEAFF
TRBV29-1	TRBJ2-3	CSDTGTSGSDTQYF
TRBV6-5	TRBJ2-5	CASSYPGGGRQETQYF
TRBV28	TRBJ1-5	CASSSPGQGAFGSNQPQHF
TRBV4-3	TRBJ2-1	CASSRAGGANEQFF
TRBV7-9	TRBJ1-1	CASSFLRTGGAGTEAFF
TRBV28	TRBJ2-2	CASSSSYPGELFF
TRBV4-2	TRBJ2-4	CASSQEGSVKNIQYF
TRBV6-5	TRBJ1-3	CASSYELTSGNTIYF
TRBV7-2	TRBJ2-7	CASTGDGSLYEQYF
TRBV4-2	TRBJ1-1	CASSQEDSMNTEAFF
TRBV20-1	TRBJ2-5	CSARDPPLAGNQETQYF
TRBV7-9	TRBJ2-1	CASSLSGASYNEQFF
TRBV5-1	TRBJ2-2	CASSLYSGTSGYTGELFF
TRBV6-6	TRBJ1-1	CASKDSVNTEAFF
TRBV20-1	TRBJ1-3	CSAIGEDGHTIYF
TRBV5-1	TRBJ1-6	CASSLDYSNNSPLHF
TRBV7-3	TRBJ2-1	CASSPHGVYNEQFF
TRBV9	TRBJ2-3	CASSRRDTTREDTQYF
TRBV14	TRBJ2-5	CASSHNGVIQETQYF
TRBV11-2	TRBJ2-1	CASSTPRERGLQGGQFF
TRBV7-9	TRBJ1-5	CASSSSPGGNQPQHF
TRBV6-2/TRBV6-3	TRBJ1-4	CASSNRQREKLFF
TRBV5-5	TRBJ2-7	CASSFYGAYEQYF
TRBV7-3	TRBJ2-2	CASSHTTNTGELFF
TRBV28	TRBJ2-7	CASSNGPTYEQYF
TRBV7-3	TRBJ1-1	CASSLDAQDWTEAFF
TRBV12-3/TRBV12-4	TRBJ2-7	CASRKFGGYRYF
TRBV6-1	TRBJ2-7	CASRLAGFNGYEQYF
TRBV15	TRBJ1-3	CATSPGQAEDTIYF
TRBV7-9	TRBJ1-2	CASSFGQDSYTF
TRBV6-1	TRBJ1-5	CASRVIPGQGTGNQPQHF
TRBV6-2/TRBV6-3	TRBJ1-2	CASSYPTGKYGYTF
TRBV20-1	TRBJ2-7	CSARVAGSTYEQYF
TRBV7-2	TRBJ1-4	CASSLGRTNEKLFF
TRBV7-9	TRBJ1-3	CASNPGTGSSGNTIYF
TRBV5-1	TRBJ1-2	CASSLDWTGYTF
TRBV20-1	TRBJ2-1	CSARLAGSGNEQFF
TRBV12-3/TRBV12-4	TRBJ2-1	CASRSGQGIGEQFF
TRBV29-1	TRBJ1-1	CSDGGLGTEAFF
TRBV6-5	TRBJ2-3	CASSYGGAFTDTQYF